This T cell receptor beta chain is from a study of cytomegalovirus exposure and HLA in healthy donors. Study-wide points: Across HLA loci, a later analysis found differing TCR association rates, with DRB1 most and HLA-C fewest. Analysis was carried out at a later point, and it linked a missense DCLRE1C variant to TCR beta V- and J-gene trimming. It was assumed in the presence/absence analyses that sequencing depth was roughly uniform across donors. HLA alleles showed associations with about 15,000 TCR beta sequences in a later analysis, at a 0.05 false discovery rate.

This PCR relied on a set of 60 Vbeta primers and 13 Jbeta primers. Only in-frame clones appear in the TCRdb table, and some are missing; sequencing was by immunoSEQ multiplex PCR. The data show roughly 70,000 clones, with around two thirds seen just once and over 9.5% held by the top ten. Notes on this clone: Its antigen is undetermined.

Germline V gene lookup returns CDR1 SGHAT and CDR2 FQNNGV. V lost 1 base and J 7 bases, leaving 17 bases between the germline ends. The CDR3 extends over 15 amino acids. This receptor was taken from a human donor in good health. Sequenced sample: PBMCs. The chain links TRBV11-2 to TRBJ2-7, with D maybe TRBD2 (6 bases). CDR3 region: CASSLGGTPLWEQYF. DNA of the CDR3: TGTGCCAGCAGCTTAGGCGGGACCCCCCTCTGGGAGCAGTACTTC.